These 21 T cell receptor beta chains came from one sample sequenced in a study of cytomegalovirus exposure and HLA in healthy donors (TCRdb year 2017). To prepare the library, the immunoSEQ multiplex PCR assay was applied. What TCRdb holds here is the immuneACCESS table cut down to in-frame rearrangements. Part of the clones is not present; checked against another copy, under half of the missing clones reflect an unresolved V gene, and the others are unexplained. In this sample the table shows about 330,000 clones, approximately 90% of which occur a single time. The ten largest make up around 0.84% of the sample. The source material was PBMCs. Receptor source: a woman aged 18 to 35 in good health and CMV-seronegative.

The J gene is TRBJ1-2, the V gene TRBV9; 8 bases line up with TRBD1. V was clipped by 0 bases and J by 8 bases; unmatched bases: 6. Per germline, CDR1 SGDLS and CDR2 YYNGEE. This CDR3 contains 14 residues. The CDR3 coding sequence is TGTGCCAGCAGCGTAGAGGACAGGGTAGGGGGCTACACCTTC. It translates to CASSVEDRVGGYTF.

CDR3 amino acids: CASSERQAGQPQHF. For the CDR3, the DNA is TGTGCCAGCAGTGAAAGACAGGCCGGTCAGCCCCAGCATTTT. This chain joins TRBV6-1 and TRBJ1-5, with a possible D match to TRBD1 (6 bases). V gave up 2 bases and J gave up 6 bases, with 11 bases separating them. CDR3 length: 14 residues. Germline assignment: CDR1 MNHNS and CDR2 SASEGT.

The chain is built from TRBV7-9 and TRBJ1-5; 7 bases map to TRBD1. Germline CDR1 is SEHNR and CDR2 is FQNEAQ (reference sequence). J gave up 0 bases and V 4 bases, and 3 bases lay outside the gene matches. The CDR3 is 15 amino acids. This chain's CDR3 is CASSSGQPSNQPQHF. The CDR3 DNA follows: TGTGCCAGCAGCTCGGGACAGCCTAGCAATCAGCCCCAGCATTTT.

This chain links TRBV11-3 with TRBJ2-3; 13 positions agree with TRBD2. Germline-derived CDR1 and CDR2 are SGHNT and YENEEA. The CDR3 covers 16 residues. V was pared by 0 bases and J by 9 bases, with 6 bases of the junction left unmatched. CDR3 protein: CASSLDFGLAGETQYF. In DNA form, the CDR3 reads TGTGCCAGCAGCTTAGATTTTGGACTAGCGGGGGAGACGCAGTATTTT.

This clone was counted a few times. The gene calls are TRBV5-1 and TRBJ1-2; no clear D gene. V was clipped by 0 bases and J by 9 bases, with 15 bases between them. Germline V gives CDR1 SGHRS, CDR2 YFSETQ. There are 14 residues in the CDR3. CDR3: CASSLGSEGRSYTF. CDR3 DNA: TGCGCCAGCAGCTTGGGTTCGGAGGGTCGAAGCTACACCTTC.

The chain recombines TRBV7-2 with TRBJ2-7; 13 positions match TRBD2. The CDR3 runs 16 residues. The germline gives CDR1 SGHTA, CDR2 FQGNSA. Losses at the gene ends were 5 bases for V and 6 bases for J; bases not matched to a gene: 10. The CDR3 nucleotides are TGTGCCAGCAGCGCCTTTTCCGGGACTAGCGGGACCGAGCAGTACTTC. It encodes CASSAFSGTSGTEQYF. Filled out from reference TRBV7-2 and TRBJ2-7, the complete variable domain reads GAGVSQSPSNKVTEKGKDVELRCDPISGHTALYWYRQSLGQGLEFLIYFQGNSAPDKSGLPSDRFSAERTGGSVSTLTIQRTQQEDSAVYLCASSAFSGTSGTEQYFGPGTRLTVT.

The V gene is TRBV6-1, the J gene TRBJ2-4; TRBD2 is a possible D gene (6 bases). Germline V gene lookup returns CDR1 MNHNS and CDR2 SASEGT. Trimming removed 1 base at V and 2 bases at J, with 27 bases between. This CDR3 is built from 21 residues. The chain's CDR3 is CASSEGEPGVFLLAPKNIQYF. The CDR3 coding sequence is TGTGCCAGCAGTGAAGGGGAACCGGGAGTTTTCCTCCTGGCTCCCAAAAACATTCAGTACTTC.

V usage is TRBV5-1 and J usage is TRBJ2-5, with D perhaps matching TRBD1 (6 bases). Germline CDR1 and CDR2: SGHRS and YFSETQ. V was pared by 3 bases and J by 2 bases, with 17 bases between. CDR3 length: 16 residues. CDR3 sequence reads: CASSSSQGYRQETQYF. As DNA, the CDR3 is TGCGCCAGCAGCTCCTCACAGGGTTATCGTCAAGAGACCCAGTACTTC.

The V gene is TRBV5-8, the J gene TRBJ2-1, with 11 bases matching TRBD2. The V segment lost 3 bases and the J segment 7 bases; nucleotides outside the gene matches: 6. The CDR3 spans 15 residues. Germline V CDR1 and CDR2: SGHTS, YDEGEE. CDR3 sequence (DNA): TGTGCCAGCAGCTCAGGGGCTAGCGGGGGGAATGAGCAGTTCTTC. Protein sequence: CASSSGASGGNEQFF.

Only one count was recorded for this clone. The J gene is TRBJ2-1, the V gene TRBV30; D ambiguous. CDR1 and CDR2 from the germline V gene are GTSNPN and SVGIG (reference sequence). Trimming shortened V by 0 bases and J by 6 bases, and 6 bases separated the two germline ends. CDR3 length: 12 amino acids. The CDR3 region is CAWSVVGNEQFF. The CDR3 DNA reads as TGTGCCTGGAGTGTGGTCGGCAATGAGCAGTTCTTC. Filled out from reference TRBV30 and TRBJ2-1, the complete variable domain reads SQTIHQWPATLVQPVGSPLSLECTVEGTSNPNLYWYRQAAGRGLQLLFYSVGIGQISSEVPQNLSASRPQDRQFILSSKKLLLSDSGFYLCAWSVVGNEQFFGPGTRLTVL.

Remarks on this clone: One end of the junction is discordant with germline, which a read error may explain. The chain is built from TRBV11-3 and TRBJ2-1, with D possibly being TRBD2 (6 bases). The germline gives CDR1 SGHNT, CDR2 YENEEA. CDR3 length: 15 residues. This chain's CDR3 is CASSLARDGYNEQFF. The CDR3 DNA sequence: TGTGCCAGCAGTTTAGCGCGGGACGGGTACAATGAGCAGTTCTTC.

V is TRBV6-6 and J is TRBJ2-1; TRBD2 might be the D (6 bases). The CDR3 is 13 amino acids. Germline CDR1 MNHNY, CDR2 SVGAGI (reference sequence). V lost 4 bases, J lost 7 bases, and 11 bases lay in between. In nucleotides, the CDR3 is TGTGCCAGCAGTTTGTTGGGGGGTAATGAGCAGTTCTTC. Translated: CASSLLGGNEQFF.

This clone was observed once. The chain couples TRBV6-5 to TRBJ1-5; tentatively, D is TRBD1 (5 bases). V lost 5 bases to trimming and J lost 0 bases, with 11 bases between them. CDR1 and CDR2 from the germline V gene are MNHEY and SVGAGI. The CDR3 consists of 15 residues. The CDR3 coding sequence is TGTGCCAGCAGTCCGGACACCCATAGCAATCAGCCCCAGCATTTT. Encoded protein: CASSPDTHSNQPQHF.

The chain combines TRBV29-1 with TRBJ1-2, with TRBD1 identical over 7 bases. The CDR3 is 13 residues long. The V gene's germline CDR1 is SQVTM and CDR2 ANQGSEA. The trim removed 2 bases at V and 4 bases at J, leaving 4 bases unmatched. CDR3 region: CSVERQGGYGYTF. Here the CDR3 DNA reads TGCAGCGTTGAACGGCAGGGGGGCTATGGCTACACCTTC.

This clone has more than one count but fewer than ten. This sequence joins TRBV18 and TRBJ2-7; a possible D gene is TRBD2 (5 bases). CDR3 length: 14 residues. The V end lost 5 bases, the J end lost 1 base, and 12 bases lay between the germline ends. Germline V lookup: CDR1 KGHSH, CDR2 LQKENI. For the CDR3, the DNA is TGTGCCAGCTCAGGACTGATGAATTCCTACGAGCAGTACTTC. Encoded protein: CASSGLMNSYEQYF.

This chain links TRBV28 with TRBJ1-2, with TRBD1 as a possible D gene (6 bases). The germline V gene encodes CDR1 MDHEN and CDR2 SYDVKM. This CDR3 has 15 amino acids. V was trimmed by 4 bases and J by 3 bases, leaving 15 bases between them. The CDR3 spells CASSSTGYGDYGYTF. As DNA, the CDR3 is TGTGCCAGCAGTTCCACAGGGTACGGGGACTATGGCTACACCTTC.

This sequence joins TRBV27 and TRBJ2-2; D gene uncertain. The V end was cut by 7 bases, the J end by 2 bases, with 5 bases between. This CDR3 contains 12 residues. The germline gives CDR1 MNHEY, CDR2 SMNVEV (reference sequence). CDR3 region: CASTFNTGELFF. CDR3 DNA: TGTGCCAGCACCTTCAACACCGGGGAGCTGTTTTTT.

CDR3 sequence (DNA): TGTGCCAGCAGCTTAGGTTCAGAGGGCTCTGGAAACACCATATATTTT. Translated, it gives CASSLGSEGSGNTIYF. The rearrangement joins TRBV7-7 to TRBJ1-3; D not resolved. The CDR3 has 16 amino acids. V was trimmed by 1 base and J by 0 bases, leaving 10 bases between them. Germline V CDR1 and CDR2: SSHAT, FNYEAQ (reference sequence). The complete variable domain, with remaining parts taken from reference TRBV7-7 and TRBJ1-3, reads GAGVSQSPRYKVTKRGQDVTLRCDPISSHATLYWYQQALGQGPEFLTYFNYEAQPDKSGLPSDRFSAERPEGSISTLTIQRTEQRDSAMYRCASSLGSEGSGNTIYFGEGSWLTVV.

This clone is a singleton in its sample. The V call is TRBV27, the J call TRBJ1-5; a possible D gene is TRBD1 (6 bases). The CDR3 extends over 14 amino acids. The germline CDR1 and CDR2 sequences are MNHEY and SMNVEV (reference sequence). Trimming stripped 6 bases from V and 3 bases from J, with 12 bases between. CDR3 protein: CASSNDRLNQPQHF. CDR3 nucleotide sequence: TGTGCCAGCAGCAACGACAGGCTCAATCAGCCCCAGCATTTT.

This chain joins TRBV6-5 and TRBJ1-1; no definite D call. The germline V gene has CDR1 MNHEY and CDR2 SVGAGI. V lost 8 bases, J lost 4 bases, and 14 bases lay in between. CDR3 length: 13 residues. The CDR3 sequence: CASCRERGTEAFF. DNA of the CDR3: TGTGCCAGCTGTCGGGAGCGGGGCACTGAAGCTTTCTTT.

The chain combines TRBV6-1 with TRBJ1-5; weak D call: TRBD1 (6 bases). The CDR3 is 13 residues long. Looked up from germline, CDR1 is MNHNS and CDR2 is SASEGT. V lost 4 bases, J lost 5 bases, and 9 bases lay in between. The CDR3 here is CASSGTEYQPQHF. The CDR3 DNA reads as TGTGCCAGCAGTGGGACAGAGTATCAGCCCCAGCATTTT.